A single sample is the source of the 25 T cell receptor beta chains below, sequenced in a study of molecular identifiers for immune sequencing clone quantification. MiXCR, run by TCRdb on the PCR reads, gives a single entry per CDR3 protein. The sample lists 400,000 to 600,000 distinct CDR3 sequences, less than 30% occurring once. Sequencing was carried out using naive CD8+ T cells from blood, with Jurkat cell RNA spiked in. As to subset: FACS-sorted CD8+CD4-CCR7+CD45RA+ naive T cells. The receptors derive from a human donor in good health. Some libraries in this study had Jurkat cell RNA spiked in.

The chain links TRBV2 to TRBJ1-2; no firm D call. CDR1 and CDR2 from the germline V gene are SNHLY and FYNNEI. CDR3 length: 13 amino acids. Trimming removed 4 bases at V and 4 bases at J, with 10 bases between. Written as DNA, the CDR3 is TGTGCCAGCAGTGTGGCAGCGCCCTATGGCTACACCTTC. Protein sequence: CASSVAAPYGYTF. The full variable domain, rest sourced from reference TRBV2 and TRBJ1-2, is EPEVTQTPSHQVTQMGQEVILRCVPISNHLYFYWYRQILGQKVEFLVSFYNNEISEKSEIFDDQFSVERPDGSNFTLKIRSTKLEDSAMYFCASSVAAPYGYTFGSGTRLTVV.

This clonotype was counted ten times or more. The chain joins TRBV7-2 to TRBJ2-3, with TRBD2 matching 12 bases. The CDR3 runs to 16 residues. With 2 bases clipped from V and 4 bases from J, the junction kept 4 bases outside the gene matches. Per the germline V gene, CDR1 is SGHTA and CDR2 is FQGNSA. CDR3 coding DNA: TGTGCCAGCAGCTTACTAGCGGGGGGGCCGGCAGATACGCAGTATTTT. Translating gives CASSLLAGGPADTQYF.

Worth noting for this clonotype: A junction boundary mismatches the germline segment, possibly from a read error. V gene TRBV28 combines with J gene TRBJ1-1; D perhaps matches TRBD1 (6 bases). The length of the CDR3 is 16 residues. Germline-derived CDR1 and CDR2 are MDHEN and SYDVKM. CDR3 in DNA: TGTGCCAGCAGTTTGGACAGAGCCTTAACAGTCACTGACGCTTTCTTT. Translating it yields CASSLDRALTVTDAFF.

This clonotype was detected many times. The chain carries TRBV15 and TRBJ1-5; D unclear. V was cut by 0 bases and J by 4 bases, with 10 bases left in between. Germline CDR1 and CDR2: LNHNV and YYDKDF (reference sequence). The CDR3 covers 15 residues. Written as DNA, the CDR3 is TGTGCCACCAGCAGAGATCGAGGTATAAATCAGCCCCAGCATTTT. Its protein product is CATSRDRGINQPQHF.

This clonotype was counted between two and nine times. The J gene is TRBJ1-3, the V gene TRBV7-9; D ambiguous. The V end lost 7 bases, the J end lost 0 bases, and 10 bases lay between the germline ends. Per the germline V gene, CDR1 is SEHNR and CDR2 is FQNEAQ (reference sequence). The CDR3 is 14 residues long. The CDR3 spells CASTPASSGNTIYF. Written as DNA, the CDR3 is TGTGCCAGCACCCCCGCAAGCTCTGGAAACACCATATATTTT. The variable domain in full, with the rest retrieved from reference TRBV7-9 and TRBJ1-3, is DTGVSQNPRHKITKRGQNVTFRCDPISEHNRLYWYRQTLGQGPEFLTYFQNEAQLEKSRLLSDRFSAERPKGSFSTLEIQRTEQGDSAMYLCASTPASSGNTIYFGEGSWLTVV.

With respect to this clonotype: Since a much larger clone is just one base distant, this may be a read error. The chain has TRBV7-2 and TRBJ2-5; TRBD2 matches 8 bases. CDR1 is SGHTA and CDR2 is FQGNSA in the germline V gene. There are 16 residues in the CDR3. Trimming at V came to 5 bases and at J to 1 base, leaving 9 bases not matched to a gene. In DNA, the CDR3 is TGTGCCAGCAGCGTCGGACTAGCCTTTATCCAAGAGACCCAGTACTTC. It specifies CASSVGLAFIQETQYF.

This clonotype was detected ten times or more. CDR3 coding DNA: TGTGCCACCAGTGATTTCCCAACGGGAATGCCCTACTACGAGCAGTACTTC. Translation: CATSDFPTGMPYYEQYF. This chain joins TRBV24-1 and TRBJ2-7, with D possibly TRBD2 on 5 matching bases. Trimming left V 1 base short and J 3 bases short, with 18 bases between. CDR1 and CDR2 (germline): KGHDR, SFDVKD. The CDR3 covers 17 residues.

This clonotype showed up just a few times. The chain is built from TRBV12-3 or TRBV12-4 and TRBJ2-7, with a weak D call TRBD1 (6 bases). Trimming removed 3 bases from V and 2 bases from J, with 11 bases in between. The CDR3 contains 14 residues. The CDR3 here is CASSFADSAYEQYF. CDR3 nucleotides: TGTGCCAGCAGTTTCGCGGACAGTGCCTACGAGCAGTACTTC.

V usage is TRBV27 and J usage is TRBJ2-3, with 8 nucleotides matching TRBD2. Germline V gene data show CDR1 as MNHEY and CDR2 as SMNVEV (reference sequence). The V gene end was trimmed by 1 base and the J gene end by 1 base; junction bases not matched to a gene: 4. The CDR3 spans 16 residues. DNA for the CDR3: TGTGCCAGCAGTTTATACGCGGGGGGCCGCACAGATACGCAGTATTTT. The encoded protein is CASSLYAGGRTDTQYF.

This clonotype was picked up many times. The chain has TRBV7-9 and TRBJ1-1; the D is unclear. Germline V gene sequence: CDR1 SEHNR, CDR2 FQNEAQ (reference sequence). CDR3 length: 12 residues. V was shortened by 6 bases and J by 4 bases, with 9 bases between the two germline ends. The CDR3 spells CASRPLSTEAFF. DNA of the CDR3: TGTGCCAGCAGACCCTTAAGCACTGAAGCTTTCTTT.

This clonotype was counted ten times or more. The genes are TRBV7-9 and TRBJ1-5; 10 bases agree with TRBD1. The CDR3 is 15 amino acids. Germline loops: CDR1 SEHNR, CDR2 FQNEAQ (reference sequence). J lost 7 bases, V lost 4 bases, and 7 bases had no gene match. This CDR3 is CASSSTGGAGQPQHF. CDR3 nucleotides: TGTGCCAGCAGCTCGACAGGGGGCGCGGGCCAGCCCCAGCATTTT. Full variable domain (missing parts from reference TRBV7-9 and TRBJ1-5): DTGVSQNPRHKITKRGQNVTFRCDPISEHNRLYWYRQTLGQGPEFLTYFQNEAQLEKSRLLSDRFSAERPKGSFSTLEIQRTEQGDSAMYLCASSSTGGAGQPQHFGDGTRLSIL.

The V gene is TRBV2, the J gene TRBJ2-7, with 7 bases lining up with TRBD1. V shed 4 bases and J 3 bases; nucleotides not matched to a gene: 18. The CDR3 spans 18 residues. Germline CDR1 and CDR2: SNHLY and FYNNEI. This CDR3 reads CASSVVEDRQGPLYEQYF. DNA of the CDR3: TGTGCCAGCAGTGTAGTTGAAGATCGACAGGGCCCCCTCTACGAGCAGTACTTC.

This clonotype was found a few times. The chain uses TRBV29-1 and TRBJ2-2; D is uncertain. This CDR3 spans 11 amino acids. The V and J ends lost 3 bases and 4 bases respectively, with 3 bases between them. CDR1 and CDR2 (germline): SQVTM, ANQGSEA. The DNA for the CDR3 is TGCAGCGTTGAGAGCACCGGGGAGCTGTTTTTT. Translation gives CSVESTGELFF.

As regards this clonotype: This clone may be a read error of a much larger clone one base away. The chain joins TRBV5-3 to TRBJ2-5; TRBD2 matches at 10 bases. TRBV5-3 is annotated as an ORF whose role is uncertain. The CDR3 runs to 18 residues. DNA of the CDR3: TGTGCCAGCAGCCAGGATCCTAGCGGGGGCCTCCACCACGAGACCCAGTACTTC. Encoded protein: CASSQDPSGGLHHETQYF.

This clonotype was seen ten or more times. V usage is TRBV5-1 and J usage is TRBJ1-1, with no clear D. Germline V gives CDR1 SGHRS, CDR2 YFSETQ. The germline V and J ends were trimmed by 2 bases and 3 bases, with 5 bases remaining between them. This CDR3 has 12 residues. The CDR3 is CASSLMDTEAFF. CDR3 coding DNA: TGCGCCAGCAGCTTAATGGACACTGAAGCTTTCTTT.

The chain uses TRBV11-2 and TRBJ2-5; D unresolved. V lost 5 bases to trimming and J lost 5 bases, with 15 bases between them. This CDR3 has 14 amino acids. CDR1 and CDR2 (germline): SGHAT, FQNNGV. CDR3 amino acids: CASSPTLGLETQYF. The DNA for the CDR3 is TGTGCCAGCAGCCCCACCCTGGGTTTGGAGACCCAGTACTTC.

Comments on this clonotype: This CDR3 is missing its conserved last phenylalanine or tryptophan, likely due to a read error. This chain links TRBV20-1 with TRBJ1-6, with D possibly being TRBD1 (5 bases). This CDR3 has 16 residues. CDR1 and CDR2 (germline): DFQATT, SNEGSKA (reference sequence). V was cut by 5 bases and J by 0 bases, with 14 bases left in between. The CDR3 here is CSAPPGQVSYNSPLHL. Here the CDR3 DNA reads TGCAGTGCTCCTCCGGGGCAGGTCTCCTATAATTCACCCCTCCACCTT.

This clonotype was counted a single time. The germline gene is not matched at one end of the junction; a read error may be the cause. This CDR3 reads CASSQGGLAAPTDTRYF. The CDR3 DNA is TGTGCCAGCAGCCAAGGAGGACTAGCGGCCCCCACAGATACGCGGTATTTT. The chain carries TRBV14 and TRBJ2-3; TRBD2 matches 10 bases. This CDR3 spans 17 amino acids. The germline V gene has CDR1 SGHDN and CDR2 FVKESK. The entire variable domain, with the rest obtained from reference TRBV14 and TRBJ2-3, is as follows: EAGVTQFPSHSVIEKGQTVTLRCDPISGHDNLYWYRRVMGKEIKFLLHFVKESKQDESGMPNNRFLAERTGGTYSTLKVQPAELEDSGVYFCASSQGGLAAPTDTRYFGPGTRLTVL.

This clonotype has more than one count but fewer than ten. V and J are TRBV30 and TRBJ2-7, with 8 bases that match TRBD1. The V gene end was trimmed by 3 bases and the J gene end by 3 bases; junction bases not matched to a gene: 7. Germline lookup yields CDR1 GTSNPN and CDR2 SVGIG (reference sequence). There are 14 residues in the CDR3. CDR3 protein: CAWRMTGVGYEQYF. CDR3 nucleotide sequence: TGTGCCTGGAGGATGACAGGGGTTGGCTACGAGCAGTACTTC. Using reference TRBV30 and TRBJ2-7 for the parts outside the CDR3, the full variable domain is SQTIHQWPATLVQPVGSPLSLECTVEGTSNPNLYWYRQAAGRGLQLLFYSVGIGQISSEVPQNLSASRPQDRQFILSSKKLLLSDSGFYLCAWRMTGVGYEQYFGPGTRLTVT.

In its sample, this clonotype was seen a few times. V usage is TRBV10-2 and J usage is TRBJ2-7, with 8 bases matching TRBD1. The CDR3 consists of 15 residues. J lost 2 bases, V lost 7 bases, and 10 bases had no gene match. The germline V gene has CDR1 WSHSY and CDR2 SAAADI. The CDR3 is CASTPFLGQAYEQYF. Here the CDR3 DNA reads TGCGCCAGCACACCCTTCTTGGGACAGGCCTACGAGCAGTACTTC.

This clonotype appeared a few times. The gene calls are TRBV5-1 and TRBJ2-7, with no clear D. This CDR3 comprises 13 residues. V was shortened by 2 bases and J by 2 bases, with 8 bases between the two germline ends. The V gene's germline CDR1 is SGHRS and CDR2 YFSETQ. CDR3: CASSFGIAYEQYF. In nucleotides, the CDR3 is TGCGCCAGCAGCTTTGGAATCGCCTACGAGCAGTACTTC.

Remarks on this clonotype: The CDR3 ends on some other residue instead of the conserved phenylalanine or tryptophan, so this is likely a read error. The chain joins TRBV30 to TRBJ2-5; 10 positions agree with TRBD2. The germline V gene has CDR1 GTSNPN and CDR2 SVGIG (reference sequence). The CDR3 is made up of 17 amino acids. The J segment lost 2 bases and the V segment lost 0 bases, leaving 9 bases of the junction unmatched. CDR3 sequence (DNA): TGTGCCTGGAGTGTACGGCCGGGACTAGCGATTCAAGAGACCCAGTACTCC. It encodes CAWSVRPGLAIQETQYS.

This clonotype has ten or more counts. The rearrangement links TRBV27 to TRBJ2-7; TRBD1 or TRBD2 may be the D gene (5 bases each). Trimming left V 6 bases short and J 3 bases short, with 9 bases between. CDR1 is MNHEY and CDR2 is SMNVEV in the germline V gene (reference sequence). The CDR3 is made up of 12 amino acids. For the CDR3, the DNA is TGTGCCAGCAGGGGGGTAGACTACGAGCAGTACTTC. Translating gives CASRGVDYEQYF.

A note on this clonotype: A much larger clone differs from this one at a single base, so this may be a read error. The V and J genes are TRBV27 and TRBJ2-2, with D perhaps matching TRBD2 (6 bases). The CDR3 is made up of 14 amino acids. Germline loops: CDR1 MNHEY, CDR2 SMNVEV (reference sequence). The chain's CDR3 is CAGSFSGGTGELFF. CDR3 nucleotide sequence: TGTGCCGGCAGTTTTTCTGGAGGGACCGGGGAGCTGTTTTTT.

This clonotype showed up just a few times. The chain has TRBV19 and TRBJ2-1; D is ambiguous. The CDR3 extends over 14 amino acids. V was pared by 3 bases and J by 7 bases, with 13 bases between. Germline values: CDR1 LNHDA, CDR2 SQIVND (reference sequence). In DNA form, the CDR3 reads TGTGCCAGTAGTATGGTAGGTGGGGTGAATGAGCAGTTCTTC. Its translation: CASSMVGGVNEQFF. Supplemented by reference TRBV19 and TRBJ2-1, the full variable domain reads DGGITQSPKYLFRKEGQNVTLSCEQNLNHDAMYWYRQDPGQGLRLIYYSQIVNDFQKGDIAEGYSVSREKKESFPLTVTSAQKNPTAFYLCASSMVGGVNEQFFGPGTRLTVL.